This note documents a single TCR beta chain sequence. Clones were read by immunoSEQ multiplex PCR, and TCRdb kept only the in-frame ones, dropping some. The sample has roughly 150,000 clones, about nine tenths seen once; the top ten hold around 2.5%. There are 13 residues in the CDR3. CDR1 is KGHDR, CDR2 SFDVKD, per germline. V was shortened by 5 bases and J by 2 bases, with 8 bases between the two germline ends. This record belongs to a study of blood T cell repertoires in COVID-19. At the level of the study: In each case, the material was cDNA or gDNA derived from T cells, B-cell-depleted T cells, or PBMCs.

The chain uses TRBV24-1 and TRBJ1-2; D perhaps matches TRBD1 (6 bases). The sequence was collected from a woman aged 70-85 years with acute or convalescent COVID-19. Sequenced sample: peripheral blood. CDR3 sequence reads: CATSGQENYGYTF. The CDR3 DNA sequence: TGTGCCACCAGTGGACAGGAGAACTATGGCTACACCTTC.